This T cell receptor (beta chain) was observed in a study of T cells in Graves' hyperthyroidism and ophthalmopathy. Findings of the study overall: Through a model of 13 V-J features, ophthalmopathy was separated from stable hyperthyroidism. Most thyroid clonotypes that were expanded above 0.001 also turned up in blood.

The table lists this clonotype with many counts. Its target is unknown. Using RNA transcripts as the source, TCR beta CDR3 regions were amplified. HTBI primers were the set used in a first-round RT-PCR of the TCR CDR3. TCRdb passed the multiplex PCR reads through MiXCR, listing each CDR3 protein once. This table holds under 400,000 distinct CDR3 sequences, approximately 17% found once. V lost 8 bases and J 3 bases, leaving 14 bases between the germline ends. From germline, CDR1 is MNHNS and CDR2 SASEGT. The CDR3 sequence is 13 residues long. Material: blood. J is TRBJ2-7 and V is TRBV6-1; unclear D gene. The clonotype was recovered from a man aged 25-45 years with Graves' hyperthyroidism. DNA of the CDR3: TGTGCCAGCGCGGATTTCCAATTCTACGAGCAGTACTTC. Translated: CASADFQFYEQYF.